This T cell receptor beta chain was retrieved from a study of blood T cell repertoires in COVID-19. Profiling relied on immunoSEQ multiplex PCR, and the TCRdb table lists in-frame clones only, not all of them. The sample includes around 120,000 clones, about nine tenths of them seen just once. This CDR3 spans 14 amino acids. V was shortened by 11 bases and J by 1 base, with 12 bases between the two germline ends. Germline lookup yields CDR1 MDHEN and CDR2 SYDVKM. The sample consisted of peripheral blood. V and J are TRBV28 and TRBJ2-6, with D tentatively TRBD2 (5 bases). This clonotype was sampled from a man in his sixties with COVID-19, enrolled during active disease. CDR3 loop: CASQRGSGANVLTF. The DNA of the CDR3 is TGTGCCTCCCAACGGGGTTCTGGGGCCAACGTCCTGACTTTC.